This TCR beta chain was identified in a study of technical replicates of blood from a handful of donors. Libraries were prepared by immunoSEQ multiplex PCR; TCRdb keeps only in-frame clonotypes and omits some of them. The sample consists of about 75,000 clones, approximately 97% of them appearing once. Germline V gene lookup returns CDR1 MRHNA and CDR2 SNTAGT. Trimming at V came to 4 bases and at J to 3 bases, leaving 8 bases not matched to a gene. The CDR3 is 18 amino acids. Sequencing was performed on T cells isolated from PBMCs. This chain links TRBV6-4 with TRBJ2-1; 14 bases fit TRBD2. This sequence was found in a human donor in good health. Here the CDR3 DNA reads TGTGCCAGCAGTGTCACCGGGACTAGCGGGAGTATCTACAATGAGCAGTTCTTC. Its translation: CASSVTGTSGSIYNEQFF.